Detailed here is one T cell receptor (beta chain). As handled by the study authors: Amplification from reference gene primers served as the basis for estimated nucleated cell counts. Method: immunoSEQ multiplex PCR; TCRdb's copy keeps in-frame clones and lacks some. V and J calls and clone size are as listed in that table; D and trimming were resolved from the DNA. Altogether fewer than 500,000 clones are present, 70% to 90% being singletons, with the ten largest covering over 1.5%. This sample is drawn from a study of blood T cell repertoires in COVID-19. Overall study context: Sample material is recorded as cDNA or gDNA derived from T cells, B-cell-depleted T cells, or PBMCs.

This receptor was obtained from a woman between 18 and 29 years old with acute COVID-19. The sample comprised PBMCs or T cells enriched from blood (not recorded which).

This CDR3 is CASRETGNNQPQHF. Here the CDR3 DNA reads TGTGCCAGCAGAGAGACAGGGAATAATCAGCCCCAGCATTTT. The chain combines TRBV2 with TRBJ1-5; 7 bases agree with TRBD1. The junction had 6 bases not matched to a gene; V was cut back by 6 bases and J by 4 bases. The CDR3 has 14 residues. The germline CDR1 and CDR2 sequences are SNHLY and FYNNEI.